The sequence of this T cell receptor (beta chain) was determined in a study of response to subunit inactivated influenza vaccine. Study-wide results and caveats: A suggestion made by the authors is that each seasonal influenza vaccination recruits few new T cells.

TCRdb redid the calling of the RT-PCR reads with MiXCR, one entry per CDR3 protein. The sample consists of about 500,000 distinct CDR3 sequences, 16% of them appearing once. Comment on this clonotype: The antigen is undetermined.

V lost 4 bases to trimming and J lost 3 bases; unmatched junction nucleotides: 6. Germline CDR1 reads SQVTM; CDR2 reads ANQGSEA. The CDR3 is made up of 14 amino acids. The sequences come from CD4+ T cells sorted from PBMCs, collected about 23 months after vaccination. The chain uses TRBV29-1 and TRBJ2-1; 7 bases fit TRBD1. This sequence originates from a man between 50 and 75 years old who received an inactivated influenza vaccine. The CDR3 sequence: CSVALGQNYNEQFF. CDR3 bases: TGCAGCGTTGCCCTGGGACAGAACTACAATGAGCAGTTCTTC.